One sample yielded the 27 T cell receptor beta chains listed below, sequenced in a study of T cell repertoires in cytomegalovirus infection. TCRdb passed the reads through MiXCR, listing each CDR3 protein once. The sample records fewer than 250,000 distinct CDR3 sequences, 20% to 25% being singletons. Sequencing was done on a sample of CD8+ T cells from PBMCs. The receptors here all came from a human donor in good health (CMV status not recorded). Some clones in this sample may be carry-over from other donors' samples.

This chain joins TRBV28 and TRBJ1-4; no clear D gene. V was shortened by 8 bases and J by 6 bases, with 13 bases between the two germline ends. The germline gives CDR1 MDHEN, CDR2 SYDVKM. This CDR3 region has 13 residues. The CDR3 DNA reads TGTGCCAGCTTTGATCATGGGTATGAAAAACTGTTTTTT. As protein: CASFDHGYEKLFF.

A few counts support this clonotype. V and J are TRBV12-3 or TRBV12-4 and TRBJ1-1; 7 bases match TRBD1. Trimming at V came to 6 bases and at J to 6 bases, leaving 10 bases not matched to a gene. The CDR3 is made up of 14 amino acids. Here the CDR3 DNA reads TGTGCCAGCAGCTGGGGACAGAGCACGGCTGAAGCTTTCTTT. Protein product: CASSWGQSTAEAFF.

The chain carries TRBV7-6 and TRBJ1-1; the match to TRBD1 covers 8 bases. Unmatched junction bases numbered 5, after V lost 4 bases and J lost 1 base. The CDR3 totals 15 residues. Germline V gives CDR1 SGHVS, CDR2 FNYEAQ. The CDR3 spells CASSSRTGKNTEAFF. CDR3 coding DNA: TGTGCCAGCAGCTCCCGGACAGGGAAGAACACTGAAGCTTTCTTT.

The gene calls are TRBV20-1 and TRBJ1-2; TRBD1 might be the D (5 bases). Germline assignment: CDR1 DFQATT and CDR2 SNEGSKA (reference sequence). The CDR3 length is 12 residues. V shed 5 bases and J shed 2 bases, with 9 bases lying between them. The CDR3 is CSAWGLNYGYTF. The CDR3 DNA reads as TGCAGTGCTTGGGGCCTCAACTATGGCTACACCTTC.

The rearrangement joins TRBV4-1 to TRBJ1-5; TRBD1 is a possible D gene (5 bases). V lost 1 base, J lost 1 base, and 8 bases lay in between. This CDR3 comprises 15 residues. Germline CDR1 MGHRA, CDR2 YSYEKL. The CDR3 nucleotides are TGCGCCAGCAGCCAAGGCGGGGGGAGCAATCAGCCCCAGCATTTT. This codes for CASSQGGGSNQPQHF.

The chain links TRBV20-1 to TRBJ2-7; 7 bases align to TRBD2. The CDR3 spans 15 residues. V lost 1 base to trimming and J lost 2 bases; unmatched junction nucleotides: 8. Germline-derived CDR1 and CDR2 are DFQATT and SNEGSKA (reference sequence). CDR3 nucleotides: TGCAGTGCTAGAGTTGGCGAGCGGGGTCCCTACGAGCAGTACTTC. Protein sequence: CSARVGERGPYEQYF.

This clonotype was counted ten times or more. The chain's CDR3 is CASSNGTLFPGYTF. As DNA, the CDR3 is TGTGCCAGCAGCAACGGGACTCTCTTTCCCGGCTACACCTTC. V and J are TRBV12-3 or TRBV12-4 and TRBJ1-2, with D possibly TRBD1 on 5 matching bases. This CDR3 is 14 amino acids long. The V end was cut by 6 bases, the J end by 8 bases, with 19 bases between.

The table lists this clonotype with a few counts. The genes are TRBV9 and TRBJ2-1, with D perhaps matching TRBD1 or TRBD2 (6 bases each). The CDR3 totals 12 residues. Deletions cut 4 bases from V and 16 bases from J, with 18 bases between. Germline V gene data show CDR1 as SGDLS and CDR2 as YYNGEE. The CDR3 region has the DNA TGTGCCAGCAGCTCCTCCCCCGGGGGCCATTTCTTC. This codes for CASSSSPGGHFF.

There are a few counts of this clonotype. The rearrangement uses TRBV19 and TRBJ2-1; no clear D. Germline assignment: CDR1 LNHDA and CDR2 SQIVND (reference sequence). The V end lost 1 base, the J end lost 5 bases, and 15 bases lay between the germline ends. CDR3 size: 16 residues. The CDR3 loop is CASSIVLSHPHNEQFF. CDR3 nucleotide sequence: TGTGCCAGTAGTATAGTACTCTCCCACCCCCACAATGAGCAGTTCTTC.

V gene TRBV5-8 combines with J gene TRBJ2-7, with 7 bases identical to TRBD1. Losses at the gene ends were 4 bases for V and 3 bases for J; bases not matched to a gene: 7. This CDR3 contains 14 residues. Germline lookup yields CDR1 SGHTS and CDR2 YDEGEE. The CDR3 spells CASSTDRALYEQYF. The CDR3 DNA reads as TGTGCCAGCAGCACCGACAGGGCGCTCTACGAGCAGTACTTC.

This clonotype was recorded many times. The rearrangement uses TRBV7-2 and TRBJ2-3; D may be TRBD1 (6 bases). The CDR3 has 14 amino acids. V was trimmed by 8 bases and J by 1 base, leaving 13 bases between them. Germline lookup yields CDR1 SGHTA and CDR2 FQGNSA. The CDR3 reads CASSRGFGTDTQYF. CDR3 sequence (DNA): TGTGCCAGCTCAAGGGGGTTTGGCACAGATACGCAGTATTTT. The entire variable domain, with the rest obtained from reference TRBV7-2 and TRBJ2-3, is as follows: GAGVSQSPSNKVTEKGKDVELRCDPISGHTALYWYRQSLGQGLEFLIYFQGNSAPDKSGLPSDRFSAERTGGSVSTLTIQRTQQEDSAVYLCASSRGFGTDTQYFGPGTRLTVL.

This clonotype came up once. The V and J genes are TRBV20-1 and TRBJ1-1; 7 bases are shared with TRBD1. Germline CDR1 is DFQATT and CDR2 is SNEGSKA (reference sequence). J gave up 8 bases and V 6 bases, and 9 bases lay outside the gene matches. This CDR3 contains 12 residues. CDR3 DNA: TGCAGTGCCCCCGGGACAGAGGACGAAGCTTTCTTT. Translating it yields CSAPGTEDEAFF.

J is TRBJ2-7 and V is TRBV2; perhaps TRBD1 as D (6 bases). The germline V and J ends were trimmed by 6 bases and 5 bases, with 11 bases remaining between them. Germline CDR1 SNHLY, CDR2 FYNNEI. There are 12 residues in the CDR3. For the CDR3, the DNA is TGTGCCAGCAGATTACAGGGCAACGAGCAGTACTTC. Translation: CASRLQGNEQYF. The full variable domain, in which reference TRBV2 and TRBJ2-7 provide the parts outside the CDR3, is EPEVTQTPSHQVTQMGQEVILRCVPISNHLYFYWYRQILGQKVEFLVSFYNNEISEKSEIFDDQFSVERPDGSNFTLKIRSTKLEDSAMYFCASRLQGNEQYFGPGTRLTVT.

The rearrangement links TRBV28 to TRBJ2-2, with D perhaps matching TRBD1 or TRBD2 (5 bases each). Trimming stripped 3 bases from V and 7 bases from J, with 15 bases between. Germline loops: CDR1 MDHEN, CDR2 SYDVKM. The length of the CDR3 is 15 residues. CDR3 loop: CASSLAYRGDGELFF. CDR3 in DNA: TGTGCCAGCAGTTTGGCCTATCGGGGCGACGGGGAGCTGTTTTTT.

This clonotype was recorded a few times. The CDR3 DNA sequence: TGCAGCGTTGTTGACCGCACAGATACGCAGTATTTT. It yields the protein CSVVDRTDTQYF. This chain joins TRBV29-1 and TRBJ2-3; no clear D gene. Germline V gene lookup returns CDR1 SQVTM and CDR2 ANQGSEA. The germline V and J ends were trimmed by 4 bases and 1 base, with 6 bases remaining between them. The CDR3 is made up of 12 amino acids.

The rearrangement uses TRBV6-6 and TRBJ1-5, with a tentative D call TRBD1 (5 bases). Germline CDR1 is MNHNY and CDR2 is SVGAGI (reference sequence). V lost 5 bases, J lost 2 bases, and 10 bases lay in between. The CDR3 extends over 14 amino acids. The CDR3 is CASSSRGGNQPQHF. The CDR3 DNA reads TGTGCCAGCAGTAGCAGAGGGGGCAATCAGCCCCAGCATTTT.

Of note for this clonotype: One base away lies a much larger clone, so this may be a sequencing read error. V and J are TRBV6-4 and TRBJ2-1; D unresolved. The V gene's germline CDR1 is MRHNA and CDR2 SNTAGT. The CDR3 spans 14 residues. V lost 8 bases and J 8 bases, leaving 19 bases between the germline ends. The CDR3 DNA reads as TGTGCCAGCGCCAGCACTGGGGAATTCGATGAGCAGTTCTTC. Its protein is CASASTGEFDEQFF.

The chain employs TRBV29-1 and TRBJ1-2; D call uncertain. Trimming shortened V by 2 bases and J by 7 bases, and 14 bases separated the two germline ends. The CDR3 is made up of 13 amino acids. Germline assignment: CDR1 SQVTM and CDR2 ANQGSEA. The CDR3 reads CSVEFQEDAGYTF. As DNA, the CDR3 is TGCAGCGTTGAATTCCAGGAGGATGCTGGCTACACCTTC.

This sequence joins TRBV28 and TRBJ2-1; D unclear. V lost 5 bases to trimming and J lost 8 bases, with 13 bases between them. Germline assignment: CDR1 MDHEN and CDR2 SYDVKM. The CDR3 has 13 amino acids. CDR3 nucleotides: TGTGCCAGCAGTCCCCTAAAATGGGATGAGCAGTTCTTC. This sequence encodes CASSPLKWDEQFF.

The chain joins TRBV6-2 or TRBV6-3 to TRBJ1-1, with 8 bases fitting TRBD1. Trimming took 2 bases from V and 10 from J; bases not matched to a gene: 3. Per germline, CDR1 MNHEY and CDR2 SVGEGT. The CDR3 has 12 residues. The CDR3 DNA reads TGTGCCAGCAGTTACAGACAGGGGTCAGCTTTCTTT. It specifies CASSYRQGSAFF.

This clonotype was seen a few times. The rearrangement uses TRBV4-1 and TRBJ1-1; a weak D match, TRBD1 (6 bases). From germline, CDR1 is MGHRA and CDR2 YSYEKL. V was clipped by 0 bases and J by 7 bases, with 12 bases between them. This CDR3 comprises 14 residues. CDR3 in DNA: TGCGCCAGCAGCCAAGAGGGGGCAACAGATGAAGCTTTCTTT. This sequence encodes CASSQEGATDEAFF.

The rearrangement uses TRBV10-2 and TRBJ1-2, with D unclear. The CDR3 spans 11 residues. Germline CDR1 and CDR2: WSHSY and SAAADI. With 8 bases removed from V and 4 bases from J, the gap between germline ends came to 8 bases. CDR3 loop: CASGLSYGYTF. In DNA, the CDR3 is TGCGCCAGCGGGCTCAGCTATGGCTACACCTTC.

This clonotype was counted many times. This chain's CDR3 is CASSLGLYYEQYF. The CDR3 bases are TGTGCCAGCAGCTTGGGCCTTTACTACGAGCAGTACTTC. This chain uses TRBV7-2 with TRBJ2-7; D call uncertain. CDR3 size: 13 residues. V lost 3 bases, J lost 3 bases, and 9 bases lay in between. The germline CDR1 and CDR2 sequences are SGHTA and FQGNSA.

The chain couples TRBV27 to TRBJ2-7, with 7 bases lining up with TRBD2. This CDR3 region has 14 residues. From germline, CDR1 is MNHEY and CDR2 SMNVEV (reference sequence). Losses at the gene ends were 6 bases for V and 4 bases for J; bases not matched to a gene: 9. CDR3: CASSPAGVIYEQYF. In DNA form, the CDR3 reads TGTGCCAGCAGCCCGGCGGGGGTCATTTACGAGCAGTACTTC.

This clonotype has a handful of counts. This chain connects TRBV2 to TRBJ2-3; 10 bases match TRBD2. The V gene end was trimmed by 6 bases and the J gene end by 0 bases; junction bases not matched to a gene: 9. The CDR3 length is 17 residues. Germline loops: CDR1 SNHLY, CDR2 FYNNEI. The CDR3 region is CASRVAGGRPSTDTQYF. Written as DNA, the CDR3 is TGTGCCAGCAGAGTAGCGGGGGGACGTCCTAGCACAGATACGCAGTATTTT. The variable domain in full, with the rest retrieved from reference TRBV2 and TRBJ2-3, is EPEVTQTPSHQVTQMGQEVILRCVPISNHLYFYWYRQILGQKVEFLVSFYNNEISEKSEIFDDQFSVERPDGSNFTLKIRSTKLEDSAMYFCASRVAGGRPSTDTQYFGPGTRLTVL.

This clonotype has only a few counts. The chain recombines TRBV5-1 with TRBJ2-7, with D maybe TRBD1 (7 bases). The V gene lost 4 bases and the J gene lost 3 bases, with 14 bases spanning the gap. This CDR3 region has 14 residues. Per germline, CDR1 SGHRS and CDR2 YFSETQ. Here the CDR3 reads CASSLDREVYEQYF. The CDR3 nucleotides read TGCGCCAGCAGCCTCGACAGGGAGGTCTACGAGCAGTACTTC.

The rearrangement links TRBV24-1 to TRBJ2-2; D unresolved. Germline V lookup: CDR1 KGHDR, CDR2 SFDVKD. The CDR3 extends over 13 amino acids. V gave up 3 bases and J gave up 7 bases, with 8 bases separating them. In DNA form, the CDR3 reads TGTGCCACCAGTGATCGCCATCACGGGGAGCTGTTTTTT. This translates into CATSDRHHGELFF.